A single sample gave rise to the 4 T cell receptor beta chains below, sequenced in a study of Graves' ophthalmopathy and Graves' hyperthyroidism. As the template, RNA transcripts were used to amplify TCR beta CDR3 regions. HTBI primers were employed in first-round RT-PCR, then a second-round multiplex PCR followed. TCRdb re-derived calls from the multiplex PCR reads in MiXCR, one entry per CDR3 protein. In the table there are around 340,000 distinct CDR3 sequences, roughly 16% of which are singletons. Sequencing was carried out using peripheral blood. The receptor set was obtained from an adult man with Graves' ophthalmopathy.

This clonotype came up many times. The chain has TRBV6-2 or TRBV6-3 and TRBJ2-7; D ambiguous. The V gene lost 2 bases and the J gene lost 6 bases, with 8 bases spanning the gap. CDR1 and CDR2 (germline): MNHEY, SVGEGT. The CDR3 is made up of 12 amino acids. The CDR3 protein is CASSYSPAEQYF. As DNA, the CDR3 is TGTGCCAGCAGTTACAGCCCGGCCGAGCAGTACTTC.

This clonotype was recorded many times. The chain combines TRBV27 with TRBJ2-7, with D tentatively TRBD1 or TRBD2 (5 bases each). Germline V gene data show CDR1 as MNHEY and CDR2 as SMNVEV (reference sequence). The CDR3 extends over 13 amino acids. Trimming took off 3 bases at V and 4 bases at J, with 10 bases between the two ends. DNA for the CDR3: TGTGCCAGCAGTTTCGGGGCGATTTACGAGCAGTACTTC. It codes for CASSFGAIYEQYF.

A few counts support this clonotype. The V call is TRBV28, the J call TRBJ2-5; TRBD2 matches at 11 bases. The junction had 13 bases not matched to a gene; V was cut back by 6 bases and J by 4 bases. Germline-derived CDR1 and CDR2 are MDHEN and SYDVKM. The CDR3 spans 17 residues. CDR3 nucleotides: TGTGCCAGCAGACCAAACTATCCTAGCGGGAGGTTAGAGACCCAGTACTTC. Translating gives CASRPNYPSGRLETQYF.

The chain couples TRBV7-8 to TRBJ1-1; D is unclear. The CDR3 is made up of 14 amino acids. V lost 1 base to trimming and J lost 8 bases, with 14 bases between them. CDR1 and CDR2 from the germline V gene are SGHVS and FQNEAQ. CDR3: CASSLVRTYREAFF. The CDR3, as DNA: TGTGCCAGCAGCTTAGTACGGACGTACCGAGAAGCTTTCTTT.